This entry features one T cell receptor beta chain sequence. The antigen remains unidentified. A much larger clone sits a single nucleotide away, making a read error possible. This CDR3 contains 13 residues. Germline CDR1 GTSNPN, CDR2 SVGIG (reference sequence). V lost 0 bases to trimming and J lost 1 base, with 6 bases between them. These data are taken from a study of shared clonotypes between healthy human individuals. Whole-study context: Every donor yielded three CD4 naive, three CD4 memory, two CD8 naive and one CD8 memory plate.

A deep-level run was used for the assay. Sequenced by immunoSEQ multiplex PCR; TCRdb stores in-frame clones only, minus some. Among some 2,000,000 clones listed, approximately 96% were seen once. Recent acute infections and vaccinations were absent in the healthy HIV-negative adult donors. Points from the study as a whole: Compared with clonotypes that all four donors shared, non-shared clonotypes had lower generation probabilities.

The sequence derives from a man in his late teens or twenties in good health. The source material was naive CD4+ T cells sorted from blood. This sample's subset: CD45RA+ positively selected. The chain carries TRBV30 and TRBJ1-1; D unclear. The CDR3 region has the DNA TGTGCCTGGAGTGTACAGAAGAACACTGAAGCTTTCTTT. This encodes CAWSVQKNTEAFF. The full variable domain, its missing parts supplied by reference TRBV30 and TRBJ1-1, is SQTIHQWPATLVQPVGSPLSLECTVEGTSNPNLYWYRQAAGRGLQLLFYSVGIGQISSEVPQNLSASRPQDRQFILSSKKLLLSDSGFYLCAWSVQKNTEAFFGQGTRLTVV.